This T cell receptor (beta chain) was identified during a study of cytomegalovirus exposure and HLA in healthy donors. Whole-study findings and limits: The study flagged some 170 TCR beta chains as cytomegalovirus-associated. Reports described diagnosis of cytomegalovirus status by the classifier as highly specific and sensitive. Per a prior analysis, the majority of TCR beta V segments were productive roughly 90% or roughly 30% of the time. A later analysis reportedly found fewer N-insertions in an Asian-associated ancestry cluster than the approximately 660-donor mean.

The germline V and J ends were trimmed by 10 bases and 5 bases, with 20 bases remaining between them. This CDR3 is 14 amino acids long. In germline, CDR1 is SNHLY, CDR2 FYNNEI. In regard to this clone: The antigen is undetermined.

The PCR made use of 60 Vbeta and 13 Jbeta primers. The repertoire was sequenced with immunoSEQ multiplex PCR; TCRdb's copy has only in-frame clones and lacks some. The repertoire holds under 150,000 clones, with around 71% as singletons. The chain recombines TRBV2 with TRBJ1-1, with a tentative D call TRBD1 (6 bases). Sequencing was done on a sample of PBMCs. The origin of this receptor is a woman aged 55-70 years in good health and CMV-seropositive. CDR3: CATYEGGAETEAFF. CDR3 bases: TGTGCCACCTATGAAGGGGGGGCCGAGACTGAAGCTTTCTTT.